A selection of T cell receptor beta chains follows, all from one sample in a study of blood T cell repertoires in COVID-19. Sequencing used immunoSEQ multiplex PCR; TCRdb keeps in-frame clones, though not all of them. The top ten hold approximately 3.1% of the sample, which has roughly 230,000 clones, approximately 80% seen once. Sequencing was carried out using PBMCs or T cells enriched from blood (not recorded which). These receptors came from a woman aged 55-70 years who had recovered from COVID-19. Each CDR3 is given with its conserved first and last residue. The order of the fields is V gene, clone size, J gene, D gene, CDR3 protein, CDR3 DNA. D genes are given only for firm matches. Clone size is not always given. Where it is, it says once, few, many or a class for expanded clones.

TRBV20-1	.	TRBJ1-2	TRBD1	CSATRPGQPEF	TGCAGTGCTACCCGTCCGGGACAGCCGGAATTC
TRBV10-1	.	TRBJ1-1	.	CASSYGQNTEAFF	TGCGCCAGCAGCTATGGACAGAACACTGAAGCTTTCTTT
TRBV6-5	.	TRBJ2-1	TRBD2	CASSFRGSAYNEQFF	TGTGCCAGCAGCTTTCGCGGGAGCGCCTACAATGAGCAGTTCTTC
TRBV18	.	TRBJ2-2	TRBD1	CASSPDRGTNTGELFF	TGTGCCAGCTCACCGGACAGGGGGACGAACACCGGGGAGCTGTTTTTT
TRBV2	.	TRBJ2-7	TRBD2	CASRTGGTYEQYF	TGTGCCAGCAGAACCGGGGGGACCTACGAGCAGTACTTC
TRBV14	.	TRBJ1-6	.	CASSLPRRRGARNSPLHF	TGTGCCAGCAGCCTTCCAAGGAGACGGGGGGCTCGAAATTCACCCCTCCACTTT
TRBV7-2	.	TRBJ1-2	TRBD1	CASRVKTGAVWYGYTF	TGTGCCAGCAGAGTCAAGACAGGGGCGGTTTGGTATGGCTACACCTTC
TRBV7-8	.	TRBJ2-1	TRBD2	CASSASGQTYNEQFF	TGTGCCAGCAGCGCTAGCGGGCAAACCTACAATGAGCAGTTCTTC
TRBV7-2	.	TRBJ2-7	.	CASSSGTGPSYEQYF	TGTGCCAGCAGCTCCGGGACTGGGCCCTCCTACGAGCAGTACTTC
TRBV7-9	.	TRBJ2-1	.	CASSFSGGYYNEQFF	TGTGCCAGCAGCTTTTCTGGGGGGTACTACAATGAGCAGTTCTTC
TRBV9	few	TRBJ1-1	TRBD1	CASSVDGTGGWMNTEAFF	TGTGCCAGCAGCGTAGACGGGACAGGGGGCTGGATGAACACTGAAGCTTTCTTT
TRBV6-5	.	TRBJ1-1	.	CASSPWGDTEAFF	TGTGCCAGCAGTCCGTGGGGAGACACTGAAGCTTTCTTT
TRBV3-1/TRBV3-2	.	TRBJ1-6	TRBD1	CASSPDRDYSPLHF	TGTGCCAGCAGCCCCGACAGGGATTATTCACCCCTCCACTTT
TRBV27	.	TRBJ2-3	.	CASSFDSFTDTQYF	TGTGCCAGCAGTTTCGACAGTTTCACAGATACGCAGTATTTT
TRBV4-3	.	TRBJ2-7	TRBD1	CASSQDLSVGTGPQYF	TGCGCCAGCAGCCAAGATCTTTCAGTAGGGACAGGGCCCCAGTACTTC